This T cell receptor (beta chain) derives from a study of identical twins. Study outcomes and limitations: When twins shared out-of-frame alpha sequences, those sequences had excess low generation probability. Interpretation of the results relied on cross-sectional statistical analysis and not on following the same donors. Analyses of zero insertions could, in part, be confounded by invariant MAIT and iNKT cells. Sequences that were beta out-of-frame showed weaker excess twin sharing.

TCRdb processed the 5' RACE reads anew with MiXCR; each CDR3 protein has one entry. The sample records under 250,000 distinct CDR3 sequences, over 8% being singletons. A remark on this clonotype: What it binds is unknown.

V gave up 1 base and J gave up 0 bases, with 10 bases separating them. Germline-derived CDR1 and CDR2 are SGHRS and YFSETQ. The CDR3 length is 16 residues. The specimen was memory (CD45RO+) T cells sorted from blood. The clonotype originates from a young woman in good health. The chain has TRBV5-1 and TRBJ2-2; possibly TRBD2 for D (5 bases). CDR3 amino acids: CASSLKADANTGELFF. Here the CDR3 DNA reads TGCGCCAGCAGCTTGAAAGCGGACGCGAACACCGGGGAGCTGTTTTTT.